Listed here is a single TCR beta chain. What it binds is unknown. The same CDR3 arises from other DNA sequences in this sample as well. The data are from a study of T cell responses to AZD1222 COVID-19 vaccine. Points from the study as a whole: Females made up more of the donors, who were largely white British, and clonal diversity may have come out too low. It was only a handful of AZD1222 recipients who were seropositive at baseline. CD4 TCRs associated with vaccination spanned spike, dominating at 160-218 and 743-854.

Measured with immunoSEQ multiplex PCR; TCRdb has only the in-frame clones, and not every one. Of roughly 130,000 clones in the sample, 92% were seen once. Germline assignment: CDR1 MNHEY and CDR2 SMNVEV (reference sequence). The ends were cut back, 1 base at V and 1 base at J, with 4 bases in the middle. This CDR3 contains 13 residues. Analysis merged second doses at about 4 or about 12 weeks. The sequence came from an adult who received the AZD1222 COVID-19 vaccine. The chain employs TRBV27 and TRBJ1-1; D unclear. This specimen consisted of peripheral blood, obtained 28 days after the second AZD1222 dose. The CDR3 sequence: CASSLYRNTEAFF. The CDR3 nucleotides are TGTGCCAGCAGTTTATATCGGAACACTGAAGCTTTCTTT.